This is a list of T cell receptor beta chains from one sample in a study of molecular identifiers for immune sequencing clone quantification. TCRdb redid the calling of the PCR reads with MiXCR, one entry per CDR3 protein. Here the sample spans around 100,000 distinct CDR3 sequences, 36% being singletons. The sample taken for sequencing was naive CD8+ T cells from blood, with Jurkat cell RNA spiked in. These receptors were collected from a human donor in good health. Some libraries in this study had Jurkat cell RNA spiked in. Each CDR3 is given without its conserved first and last residue.

v_gene	j_gene	CDR3aa
TRBV20-1	TRBJ1-1	SARDLEGSEAF
TRBV14	TRBJ2-1	ASSQVGGYNEQF
TRBV7-9	TRBJ1-2	ASSLLLVEGGGYT
TRBV9	TRBJ2-2	ASSESGTEITGELF
TRBV13	TRBJ2-7	ASSLGRAPGQY
TRBV7-2	TRBJ2-1	TNSFPADPYNEQF
TRBV7-9	TRBJ2-7	ASSLVLGGRNEQY
TRBV5-6	TRBJ2-1	ASSLGDRAYNEQF
TRBV5-5	TRBJ2-5	ASSLYAGESQY
TRBV7-8	TRBJ1-2	ASSFGVGQGALLYGYT
TRBV7-2	TRBJ2-7	ASSLVTSGSYEQY
TRBV14	TRBJ2-4	ASSQDPLGNIQY
TRBV19	TRBJ2-7	ASSIVSGTRSYEQY
TRBV4-3	TRBJ2-2	ASSQDTLAGRTGELF
TRBV5-1	TRBJ1-5	ASSKDSFLNNQPQH
TRBV27	TRBJ2-3	ASSTLPIAASTDTQY
TRBV5-1	TRBJ2-5	ASSLARGQLETQY
TRBV7-6	TRBJ2-1	ASSQLEAGDNEQF
TRBV7-8	TRBJ2-7	ASSAPGGQY
TRBV23-1	TRBJ2-1	ATLGERQNSEQF
TRBV28	TRBJ2-3	ASSFRPGTDTQY
TRBV27	TRBJ1-2	ASSFGGSVYGYT
TRBV7-2	TRBJ2-2	ASSSMAVWDTGELF
TRBV5-4	TRBJ2-2	ASSLVQGETGELF
TRBV6-5	TRBJ1-1	ASSYSSLGAAEAF
TRBV6-2/TRBV6-3	TRBJ2-7	ASSSRLAGGLREQY
TRBV28	TRBJ2-7	ASSLGGYEQY
TRBV7-9	TRBJ2-7	ASSLAGADEQY
TRBV6-5	TRBJ1-5	ASSYASGFIQPQH
TRBV12-3/TRBV12-4	TRBJ2-2	ASSPPAGELF
TRBV2	TRBJ2-2	ASRDGGTNTGELF
TRBV29-1	TRBJ2-2	SGTGTTGELF
TRBV20-1	TRBJ2-1	SATVGYNEQF
TRBV6-6	TRBJ2-3	ASSVAGVAQY
TRBV2	TRBJ2-3	ASRRTIASTDTQY
TRBV15	TRBJ2-3	ATRGFFYGRELTDTQY
TRBV11-2	TRBJ2-3	ASSKSGQGADTQY
TRBV14	TRBJ2-3	ASSQVILSGRSTDTQY
TRBV6-2/TRBV6-3	TRBJ2-7	ASSQRTDWDEQY
TRBV12-3/TRBV12-4	TRBJ2-7	ASSPGPVPYEQY
TRBV7-9	TRBJ2-1	ASSPKGGRAGGEQF
TRBV7-9	TRBJ2-5	ASRYGLAGGREETQY
TRBV11-2	TRBJ1-1	ASSSGQGAF
TRBV6-1	TRBJ1-1	ASSEKDPAWTEAF
TRBV5-6	TRBJ1-1	ASSLGPGEAF
TRBV10-1	TRBJ2-3	ASRSGDTQY
TRBV4-2	TRBJ2-7	ASSHHAGESYEQY
TRBV11-2	TRBJ2-7	ASSPPTGSIAQY
TRBV24-1	TRBJ2-2	ATSMGDLDTGVLF